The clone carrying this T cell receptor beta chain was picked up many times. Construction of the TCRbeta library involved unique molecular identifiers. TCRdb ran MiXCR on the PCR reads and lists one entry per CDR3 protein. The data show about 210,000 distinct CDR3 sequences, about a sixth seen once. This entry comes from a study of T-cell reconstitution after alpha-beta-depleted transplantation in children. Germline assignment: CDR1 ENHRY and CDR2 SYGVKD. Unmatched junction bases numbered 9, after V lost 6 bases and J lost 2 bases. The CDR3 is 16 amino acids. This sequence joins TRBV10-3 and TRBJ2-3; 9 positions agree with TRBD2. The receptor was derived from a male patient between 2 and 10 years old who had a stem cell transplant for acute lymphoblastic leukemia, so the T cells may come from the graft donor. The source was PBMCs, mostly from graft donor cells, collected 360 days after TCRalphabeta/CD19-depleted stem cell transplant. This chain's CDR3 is CAISLEQRGDTDTQYF. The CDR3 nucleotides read TGTGCCATCAGCCTTGAACAGCGGGGGGACACAGATACGCAGTATTTT.